These 7 T cell receptor beta chains were sequenced from one sample in a study of blood T cell repertoires in COVID-19. The protocol was immunoSEQ multiplex PCR, while the TCRdb copy is restricted to in-frame clones and leaves out a portion. The table shows roughly 190,000 clones, with around 82% occurring only once. The specimen was peripheral blood. These receptor sequences come from a middle-aged man with active or convalescent COVID-19.

The CDR3 bases are TGTGCCAGCAGCTTAGGAGACTCTGGAAACACCATATATTTT. This encodes CASSLGDSGNTIYF. The V and J genes are TRBV11-2 and TRBJ1-3; D call uncertain. Trimming shortened V by 1 base and J by 0 bases, and 4 bases separated the two germline ends. CDR1 is SGHAT, CDR2 FQNNGV, per germline. The CDR3 spans 14 residues.

The V call is TRBV30, the J call TRBJ1-5, with D perhaps matching TRBD1 (6 bases). CDR1 GTSNPN and CDR2 SVGIG come from the germline V gene (reference sequence). CDR3 length: 12 amino acids. Deletions cut 0 bases from V and 6 bases from J, with 6 bases between. CDR3 loop: CAWSVGGQPQHF. CDR3 nucleotide sequence: TGTGCCTGGAGTGTAGGGGGTCAGCCCCAGCATTTT.

V usage is TRBV29-1 and J usage is TRBJ1-2; D gene ambiguous. The V and J ends lost 4 bases and 6 bases respectively, with 9 bases between them. There are 11 residues in the CDR3. Per the germline V gene, CDR1 is SQVTM and CDR2 is ANQGSEA. The CDR3 region has the DNA TGCAGCGTTGTACCCTACGATGGCTACACCTTC. It yields the protein CSVVPYDGYTF.

This clone was counted ten times or more. The J gene is TRBJ1-3, the V gene TRBV13; tentatively, D is TRBD1 (6 bases). Germline CDR1 reads PRHDT; CDR2 reads FYEKMQ (reference sequence). The length of the CDR3 is 16 residues. Trimming stripped 5 bases from V and 9 bases from J, with 23 bases between. The CDR3 coding sequence is TGTGCCAGCAGCGCCCACAGGGAACCTTCGGTCGGCACCATATATTTT. It specifies CASSAHREPSVGTIYF. Combining the CDR3 with reference TRBV13 and TRBJ1-3 gives the whole variable domain AAGVIQSPRHLIKEKRETATLKCYPIPRHDTVYWYQQGPGQDPQFLISFYEKMQSDKGSIPDRFSAQQFSDYHSELNMSSLELGDSALYFCASSAHREPSVGTIYFGEGSWLTVV.

This clone has just a few counts. This chain joins TRBV5-6 and TRBJ1-2, with TRBD1 as a possible D gene (5 bases). Germline V gene data show CDR1 as SGHDT and CDR2 as YYEEEE. This CDR3 region has 14 residues. Trimming pared 4 bases from V and 2 bases from J, leaving 12 bases between. The CDR3 is CASSPGGSNYGYTF. Here the CDR3 DNA reads TGTGCCAGCAGCCCCGGGGGGTCCAACTATGGCTACACCTTC. The full variable domain, its missing parts supplied by reference TRBV5-6 and TRBJ1-2, is DAGVTQSPTHLIKTRGQQVTLRCSPKSGHDTVSWYQQALGQGPQFIFQYYEEEERQRGNFPDRFSGHQFPNYSSELNVNALLLGDSALYLCASSPGGSNYGYTFGSGTRLTVV.

Remarks on this clone: The junction differs from germline at one of its ends, possibly a read error. The chain combines TRBV29-1 with TRBJ1-1; D gene ambiguous. Germline loops: CDR1 SQVTM, CDR2 ANQGSEA. This CDR3 region has 12 residues. The CDR3 sequence: CSVDHQAGGYLF. In DNA form, the CDR3 reads TGCAGCGTTGACCACCAGGCAGGAGGGTACCTCTTT.

In its sample, this clone was seen a few times. V gene TRBV28 combines with J gene TRBJ1-5, with D hard to call. Per germline, CDR1 MDHEN and CDR2 SYDVKM. The CDR3 is made up of 15 amino acids. Between the trimmed V and J ends, which lost 3 bases and 7 bases, there was a span of 16 bases. The CDR3 DNA sequence: TGTGCCAGCAGTTTGGTCGCGGGGTCGGGGCAGCCCCAGCATTTT. Protein: CASSLVAGSGQPQHF.